Shown below are 26 T cell receptor beta chains from a single sample sequenced in a study of CD8+ T cells in alopecia areata. As the sequencing template, cDNA was produced by extracting RNA and reverse transcribing it. The protocol was immunoSEQ multiplex PCR, while the TCRdb copy is restricted to in-frame clones and leaves out a portion. The data contain roughly 150,000 clones, about 60% of them singletons. The sequencing used CD4+ T cells sorted from blood, collected at week 0. These receptors all stem from a human donor with alopecia areata.

The chain carries TRBV30 and TRBJ1-5; 9 positions agree with TRBD1. The germline gives CDR1 GTSNPN, CDR2 SVGIG (reference sequence). V dropped 0 bases and J dropped 3; count of bases not matched to a gene: 9. CDR3 length: 17 residues. The CDR3 sequence is CAWSVPGQGRVNQPQHF. CDR3 coding DNA: TGTGCCTGGAGTGTCCCGGGACAGGGAAGAGTCAATCAGCCCCAGCATTTT. Drawing the rest from reference TRBV30 and TRBJ1-5, the complete variable domain is SQTIHQWPATLVQPVGSPLSLECTVEGTSNPNLYWYRQAAGRGLQLLFYSVGIGQISSEVPQNLSASRPQDRQFILSSKKLLLSDSGFYLCAWSVPGQGRVNQPQHFGDGTRLSIL.

The chain carries TRBV5-1 and TRBJ1-4, with 7 bases fitting TRBD1. The CDR3 contains 14 residues. V lost 0 bases to trimming and J lost 10 bases; unmatched junction nucleotides: 6. Germline assignment: CDR1 SGHRS and CDR2 YFSETQ. DNA of the CDR3: TGCGCCAGCAGCTTGGAAGGGGGCGCGGGAAAACTGTTTTTT. It is translated as CASSLEGGAGKLFF.

This clone was seen only a few times. V and J are TRBV7-2 and TRBJ2-3, with D unresolved. V lost 7 bases to trimming and J lost 0 bases, with 8 bases between them. Looked up from germline, CDR1 is SGHTA and CDR2 is FQGNSA. The CDR3 length is 13 residues. The CDR3 DNA reads TGTGCCAGCACCACACCAAGCACAGATACGCAGTATTTT. It specifies CASTTPSTDTQYF.

This clone was observed a handful of times. Additional DNA sequences in this sample encode the identical CDR3. The V and J genes are TRBV5-1 and TRBJ1-2; D is possibly TRBD1 (5 bases). The CDR3 is 14 residues long. Trimming cost V 0 bases and J 4 bases, with 10 bases left between them. Germline V gene sequence: CDR1 SGHRS, CDR2 YFSETQ. The CDR3 nucleotides read TGCGCCAGCAGCTTGGGGGGCGAAGGCTATGGCTACACCTTC. This encodes CASSLGGEGYGYTF.

The CDR3 DNA follows: TGCAGCGTTCGGGTCGGAGTCGGTAGCTATGGCTACACCTTC. Encoded protein: CSVRVGVGSYGYTF. The chain is built from TRBV29-1 and TRBJ1-2; D remains ambiguous. V was clipped by 5 bases and J by 4 bases, with 17 bases between them. The germline V gene has CDR1 SQVTM and CDR2 ANQGSEA. The CDR3 totals 14 residues.

This clone was counted only a few times. This chain connects TRBV15 to TRBJ1-2; tentatively, D is TRBD1 (5 bases). Germline loops: CDR1 LNHNV, CDR2 YYDKDF (reference sequence). Trimming took off 1 base at V and 8 bases at J, with 14 bases between the two ends. The CDR3 is 14 amino acids. The CDR3: CATSRAGTSGGYTF. CDR3 bases: TGTGCCACCAGCAGAGCCGGGACCAGCGGGGGCTACACCTTC.

The V and J genes are TRBV5-1 and TRBJ2-2; tentatively, D is TRBD1 (6 bases). This CDR3 has 14 residues. V shed 7 bases and J shed 5 bases, with 15 bases lying between them. Germline V gene lookup returns CDR1 SGHRS and CDR2 YFSETQ. As DNA, the CDR3 is TGCGCCAGCCAAGATCCACAGGGTACCGGGGAGCTGTTTTTT. Translating gives CASQDPQGTGELFF.

This clone was counted a few times. V and J are TRBV7-9 and TRBJ2-7; D gene uncertain. Trimming pared 3 bases from V and 0 bases from J, leaving 9 bases between. The CDR3 covers 14 residues. Germline V gene sequence: CDR1 SEHNR, CDR2 FQNEAQ (reference sequence). CDR3 residues: CASSLNINSYEQYF. The CDR3 DNA follows: TGTGCCAGCAGCTTGAACATTAACTCCTACGAGCAGTACTTC. Full variable domain (missing parts from reference TRBV7-9 and TRBJ2-7): DTGVSQNPRHKITKRGQNVTFRCDPISEHNRLYWYRQTLGQGPEFLTYFQNEAQLEKSRLLSDRFSAERPKGSFSTLEIQRTEQGDSAMYLCASSLNINSYEQYFGPGTRLTVT.

The chain is built from TRBV11-2 and TRBJ2-2; 7 bases agree with TRBD1. Germline V gene lookup returns CDR1 SGHAT and CDR2 FQNNGV. The CDR3 runs 16 residues. V was pared by 6 bases and J by 3 bases, with 10 bases of the junction left unmatched. Here the CDR3 reads CASSLRQGSDTGELFF. CDR3 coding DNA: TGTGCCAGCAGTCTTAGACAGGGCAGCGACACCGGGGAGCTGTTTTTT.

The chain carries TRBV10-3 and TRBJ1-2, with TRBD1 as a possible D gene (5 bases). Germline CDR1 is ENHRY and CDR2 is SYGVKD. Deletions cut 0 bases from V and 4 bases from J, with 6 bases between. The CDR3 consists of 13 residues. The CDR3 DNA reads TGTGCCATCAGTGAGTCAGACAGCTATGGCTACACCTTC. Its protein is CAISESDSYGYTF.

The chain has TRBV19 and TRBJ1-1, with D maybe TRBD1 (5 bases). The V and J ends lost 5 bases and 4 bases respectively, with 20 bases between them. The CDR3 is made up of 16 amino acids. Germline V lookup: CDR1 LNHDA, CDR2 SQIVND (reference sequence). This CDR3 is CASSSPTGGIGTEAFF. DNA of the CDR3: TGTGCCAGTAGTTCCCCAACAGGAGGGATAGGCACTGAAGCTTTCTTT.

The sample holds one count of this clone. The genes are TRBV4-1 and TRBJ1-4; D is uncertain. V was clipped by 0 bases and J by 8 bases, with 13 bases between them. Per the germline V gene, CDR1 is MGHRA and CDR2 is YSYEKL. CDR3 length: 15 residues. The chain's CDR3 is CASSQDSGSREKLFF. The CDR3 region has the DNA TGCGCCAGCAGCCAAGATTCGGGTTCCCGGGAAAAACTGTTTTTT.

This clone was recorded a few times. This chain links TRBV19 with TRBJ1-3; 8 bases match TRBD1. With 8 bases clipped from V and 0 bases from J, the junction kept 9 bases outside the gene matches. Looked up from germline, CDR1 is LNHDA and CDR2 is SQIVND (reference sequence). The CDR3 covers 16 residues. The DNA of the CDR3 is TGTGCCAGTTCGGACAGGGTCGACTTCTCTGGAAACACCATATATTTT. Protein product: CASSDRVDFSGNTIYF.

The CDR3 loop reads CSAGADQPQHF. CDR3 nucleotide sequence: TGCAGCGCAGGAGCTGATCAGCCCCAGCATTTT. The rearrangement joins TRBV29-1 to TRBJ1-5; D is undetermined. Germline V gives CDR1 SQVTM, CDR2 ANQGSEA. The CDR3 loop spans 11 amino acids. The V gene lost 7 bases and the J gene lost 5 bases, with 9 bases spanning the gap.

V is TRBV9 and J is TRBJ1-1; D is ambiguous. V lost 0 bases, J lost 7 bases, and 13 bases lay in between. This CDR3 contains 14 residues. CDR1 and CDR2 from the germline V gene are SGDLS and YYNGEE. In DNA form, the CDR3 reads TGTGCCAGCAGCGTAGGCCCCAACCCGATTGAAGCTTTCTTT. It translates to CASSVGPNPIEAFF.

J is TRBJ1-2 and V is TRBV25-1; D is undetermined. V lost 6 bases and J lost 8, with 13 bases in between. The CDR3 covers 12 residues. The germline V gene encodes CDR1 MGHDK and CDR2 SYGVNS. The CDR3: CASREGNGGYTF. In DNA, the CDR3 is TGTGCCAGCAGGGAGGGAAACGGAGGCTACACCTTC.

The chain joins TRBV15 to TRBJ2-5; 14 bases map to TRBD2. The CDR3 spans 16 residues. J lost 5 bases, V lost 1 base, and 3 bases had no gene match. The germline CDR1 and CDR2 sequences are LNHNV and YYDKDF (reference sequence). CDR3 region: CATSRATSGGAETQYF. CDR3 coding DNA: TGTGCCACCAGCAGAGCGACTAGCGGGGGGGCCGAGACCCAGTACTTC.

This clone was seen a few times. This rearrangement joins TRBV7-3 to TRBJ2-7; possibly TRBD2 for D (7 bases). Between the trimmed V and J ends, which lost 1 base and 3 bases, there was a span of 13 bases. Per the germline V gene, CDR1 is SGHTA and CDR2 is FQGTGA. The CDR3 extends over 15 amino acids. The CDR3 sequence is CASSLNGGPFYEQYF. As DNA, the CDR3 is TGTGCCAGCAGCTTAAACGGGGGGCCCTTCTACGAGCAGTACTTC.

J is TRBJ2-7 and V is TRBV2; 11 bases are shared with TRBD1. CDR1 is SNHLY, CDR2 FYNNEI, per germline. This CDR3 contains 13 residues. The V gene end was trimmed by 8 bases and the J gene end by 2 bases; junction bases not matched to a gene: 2. CDR3 nucleotide sequence: TGTGCCAGCCTGGGACAGGGGGCCTACGAGCAGTACTTC. Translating it yields CASLGQGAYEQYF.

This clone was picked up one time. The chain couples TRBV29-1 to TRBJ1-1; TRBD1 matches 8 bases. Germline CDR1 and CDR2: SQVTM and ANQGSEA. J was trimmed by 7 bases and V by 6 bases; bases with no gene match: 4. The CDR3 sequence is 11 residues long. The CDR3 sequence: CSVGDRYEAFF. The CDR3 region has the DNA TGCAGCGTCGGGGACAGGTATGAAGCTTTCTTT.

Here the CDR3 reads CAWSGDISQPQHF. The CDR3 nucleotides read TGTGCCTGGAGTGGGGACATTAGTCAGCCCCAGCATTTT. The V and J genes are TRBV30 and TRBJ1-5; D is perhaps TRBD1 (6 bases). Between the trimmed V and J ends, which lost 1 base and 6 bases, there was a span of 10 bases. CDR3 length: 13 residues. Germline lookup yields CDR1 GTSNPN and CDR2 SVGIG (reference sequence).

The genes are TRBV6-6 and TRBJ1-2; D gene ambiguous. V was clipped by 5 bases and J by 3 bases, with 10 bases between them. CDR1 is MNHNY, CDR2 SVGAGI, per germline (reference sequence). CDR3 length: 13 amino acids. CDR3 sequence: CASSRASDYGYTF. The CDR3 bases are TGTGCCAGCAGTCGGGCAAGCGACTATGGCTACACCTTC.

The chain links TRBV7-8 to TRBJ1-2; D perhaps matches TRBD1 (5 bases). The germline CDR1 and CDR2 sequences are SGHVS and FQNEAQ. The germline V and J ends were trimmed by 5 bases and 4 bases, with 11 bases remaining between them. This CDR3 is built from 13 residues. This CDR3 is CASSPRDGYGYTF. The CDR3 nucleotides are TGTGCCAGCAGCCCCCGGGACGGCTATGGCTACACCTTC. The full variable domain, completed using reference TRBV7-8 and TRBJ1-2, is GAGVSQSPRYKVAKRGQDVALRCDPISGHVSLFWYQQALGQGPEFLTYFQNEAQLDKSGLPSDRFFAERPEGSVSTLKIQRTQQEDSAVYLCASSPRDGYGYTFGSGTRLTVV.

This clone occurred many times. The chain uses TRBV7-2 and TRBJ2-2; no clear D gene. With 2 bases removed from V and 0 bases from J, the gap between germline ends came to 10 bases. The germline V gene has CDR1 SGHTA and CDR2 FQGNSA. CDR3 length: 16 amino acids. In DNA form, the CDR3 reads TGTGCCAGCAGCTTAACGCGGTTCGCGAACACCGGGGAGCTGTTTTTT. This gives the protein CASSLTRFANTGELFF.

A single count supports this clone. The rearrangement links TRBV10-1 to TRBJ2-5; D is unresolved. There are 12 residues in the CDR3. The V and J ends lost 0 bases and 9 bases respectively, with 8 bases between them. CDR1 is WNHNN and CDR2 is SYGVQD in the germline V gene (reference sequence). CDR3 loop: CASSESSFPQYF. The CDR3 DNA is TGCGCCAGCAGTGAGTCGAGTTTTCCCCAGTACTTC.

The chain joins TRBV6-5 to TRBJ1-1; 10 bases match TRBD1. The length of the CDR3 is 15 residues. V gave up 2 bases and J gave up 6 bases; unmatched junction bases: 6. CDR1 MNHEY and CDR2 SVGAGI come from the germline V gene. CDR3 region: CASSYPPGTGAEAFF. CDR3 bases: TGTGCCAGCAGTTACCCCCCCGGGACAGGGGCTGAAGCTTTCTTT.